Each of the 22 T cell receptor beta chains below was sequenced from the same sample in a study of CD8 T cells in ankylosing spondylitis. For these receptors, no antigen is known. Whole-study findings and limits: A motif of roughly 8 highly homologous TCR beta variants was seen as apparently characteristic of ankylosing spondylitis blood.

TCRdb analysed the 5' RACE reads with MiXCR anew, one entry per CDR3 protein. This sample has approximately 540,000 distinct CDR3 sequences, with roughly 12% found just once. Sequencing was done on a sample of blood, either unsorted or a sorted T cell fraction (not recorded which). The receptors shown here come from a male donor with ankylosing spondylitis.

At least ten counts were recorded for this clonotype. V is TRBV24-1 and J is TRBJ2-3; tentatively, D is TRBD2 (5 bases). V was shortened by 1 base and J by 6 bases, with 16 bases between the two germline ends. Germline assignment: CDR1 KGHDR and CDR2 SFDVKD. The CDR3 is 16 residues long. The DNA of the CDR3 is TGTGCCACCAGTGATTTAGGGAGAGAACCTCCGGATACGCAGTATTTT. Translation gives CATSDLGREPPDTQYF.

With regard to this clonotype: This may be a read error: a much more frequent sequence differs by one nucleotide. V is TRBV12-5 and J is TRBJ2-6, with D tentatively TRBD2 (6 bases). This CDR3 comprises 17 residues. Trimming stripped 1 base from V and 3 bases from J, with 13 bases between. Germline V CDR1 and CDR2: LGHNT, FRNRAP. CDR3 protein: CASGLGGGASGANVLTF. In nucleotides, the CDR3 is TGTGCTAGTGGTTTGGGCGGCGGGGCAAGTGGGGCCAACGTCCTGACTTTC.

This clonotype was picked up a small number of times. The genes are TRBV6-1 and TRBJ2-6; D unresolved. Germline V lookup: CDR1 MNHNS, CDR2 SASEGT. V lost 2 bases, J lost 2 bases, and 10 bases lay in between. This CDR3 has 16 amino acids. The CDR3 protein is CASSEHRAAGANVLTF. DNA of the CDR3: TGTGCCAGCAGTGAACACAGAGCAGCTGGGGCCAACGTCCTGACTTTC.

The DNA of the CDR3 is TGTGCCAGCAGTCTCGGACTAGACCTACCCTACGAGCAGTACTTC. Its protein product is CASSLGLDLPYEQYF. The chain carries TRBV27 and TRBJ2-7; 7 nucleotides agree with TRBD2. J was trimmed by 2 bases and V by 5 bases; bases with no gene match: 9. In germline, CDR1 is MNHEY, CDR2 SMNVEV (reference sequence). The CDR3 length is 15 residues.

This clonotype occurred a few times. The rearrangement uses TRBV29-1 and TRBJ1-3; D is unclear. This CDR3 is 12 amino acids long. Germline CDR1 reads SQVTM; CDR2 reads ANQGSEA. V lost 5 bases and J 0 bases, leaving 5 bases between the germline ends. CDR3 in amino acids: CSVLISGNTIYF. As DNA, the CDR3 is TGCAGCGTTCTGATCTCTGGAAACACCATATATTTT.

This clonotype has only a few counts. The chain uses TRBV20-1 and TRBJ2-4; no reliable D call. The CDR3 length is 12 residues. Looked up from germline, CDR1 is DFQATT and CDR2 is SNEGSKA (reference sequence). Trimming cost V 2 bases and J 8 bases, with 10 bases left between them. CDR3 sequence (DNA): TGCAGTGCTAGACCGGATACGGACATTCAGTACTTC. Translated: CSARPDTDIQYF.

Only a few counts were recorded for this clonotype. The gene calls are TRBV11-2 and TRBJ1-6; tentatively, D is TRBD1 (6 bases). The CDR3 extends over 13 amino acids. Per the germline V gene, CDR1 is SGHAT and CDR2 is FQNNGV. Trimming took off 1 base at V and 10 bases at J, with 8 bases between the two ends. CDR3 in DNA: TGTGCCAGCAGCTTAGGGACAGAATCACCCCTCCACTTT. Encoded protein: CASSLGTESPLHF.

J is TRBJ1-5 and V is TRBV29-1; the D gene is possibly TRBD1 (5 bases). Trimming took off 7 bases at V and 7 bases at J, with 17 bases between the two ends. The CDR3 consists of 13 residues. Germline V CDR1 and CDR2: SQVTM, ANQGSEA. CDR3 residues: CSALRGEGQPQHF. The CDR3 DNA reads TGCAGCGCCCTACGGGGGGAAGGGCAGCCCCAGCATTTT.

The CDR3 loop is CASSIGDRGTWRGYTF. The CDR3 DNA reads TGTGCCAGTAGTATAGGTGACAGGGGGACGTGGCGTGGCTACACCTTC. The V gene is TRBV19, the J gene TRBJ1-2, with 9 bases matching TRBD1. This CDR3 region has 16 residues. From germline, CDR1 is LNHDA and CDR2 SQIVND (reference sequence). With V trimmed by 1 base and J by 7 bases, 10 bases remained unmatched.

V is TRBV25-1 and J is TRBJ1-1, with D possibly TRBD1 on 6 matching bases. The CDR3 contains 15 residues. V was clipped by 1 base and J by 2 bases, with 11 bases between them. The germline V gene encodes CDR1 MGHDK and CDR2 SYGVNS. CDR3 in amino acids: CASSESTGSNTEAFF. CDR3 coding DNA: TGTGCCAGCAGTGAATCAACAGGGAGTAACACTGAAGCTTTCTTT. The full variable domain, in which reference TRBV25-1 and TRBJ1-1 provide the parts outside the CDR3, is EADIYQTPRYLVIGTGKKITLECSQTMGHDKMYWYQQDPGMELHLIHYSYGVNSTEKGDLSSESTVSRIRTEHFPLTLESARPSHTSQYLCASSESTGSNTEAFFGQGTRLTVV.

This clonotype occurred many times. The chain is built from TRBV11-3 and TRBJ2-1, with 7 bases aligning to TRBD2. CDR1 SGHNT and CDR2 YENEEA come from the germline V gene. This CDR3 is 11 amino acids long. V shed 4 bases and J 9 bases; nucleotides not matched to a gene: 0. The CDR3 loop is CASSWGGEQFF. In nucleotides, the CDR3 is TGTGCCAGCAGCTGGGGGGGTGAGCAGTTCTTC.

In this sample, this clonotype turned up many times. V and J are TRBV20-1 and TRBJ2-5; D is unresolved. The CDR3 loop spans 14 amino acids. Trimming shortened V by 7 bases and J by 2 bases, and 17 bases separated the two germline ends. Germline CDR1 reads DFQATT; CDR2 reads SNEGSKA (reference sequence). In nucleotides, the CDR3 is TGCAGTGGAGAGCCCCAGCGTGGGCAAGAGACCCAGTACTTC. Protein: CSGEPQRGQETQYF.

The V gene is TRBV7-9, the J gene TRBJ2-2, with TRBD1 identical over 8 bases. This CDR3 is 14 amino acids long. Unmatched junction bases numbered 2, after V lost 4 bases and J lost 4 bases. Germline V gene data show CDR1 as SEHNR and CDR2 as FQNEAQ (reference sequence). The CDR3 reads CASSSTGGTGELFF. The CDR3 nucleotides read TGTGCCAGCAGCTCCACAGGGGGCACCGGGGAGCTGTTTTTT.

The sample holds a few counts of this clonotype. The CDR3 here is CASSSPRANTYNEQFF. The CDR3 bases are TGTGCCAGCTCATCCCCCCGGGCAAACACCTACAATGAGCAGTTCTTC. V gene TRBV18 combines with J gene TRBJ2-1; no clear D. The V end lost 5 bases, the J end lost 2 bases, and 16 bases lay between the germline ends. The CDR3 runs to 16 residues. The V gene's germline CDR1 is KGHSH and CDR2 LQKENI.

This clonotype was seen once. The chain joins TRBV20-1 to TRBJ1-1; TRBD1 might be the D (6 bases). CDR3 length: 15 residues. With 0 bases removed from V and 3 bases from J, the gap between germline ends came to 14 bases. CDR1 DFQATT and CDR2 SNEGSKA come from the germline V gene (reference sequence). CDR3 coding DNA: TGCAGTGCTAGAGATACGGGGGGCGCGGACACTGAAGCTTTCTTT. This translates into CSARDTGGADTEAFF.

This sequence joins TRBV11-2 and TRBJ1-1; D call uncertain. This CDR3 spans 16 amino acids. The germline V and J ends were trimmed by 1 base and 5 bases, with 17 bases remaining between them. Germline V lookup: CDR1 SGHAT, CDR2 FQNNGV. The CDR3 region is CASSLAGSLRWTEAFF. CDR3 DNA: TGTGCCAGCAGCTTAGCCGGGTCCCTTAGGTGGACTGAAGCTTTCTTT.

V usage is TRBV20-1 and J usage is TRBJ1-2, with unresolved D. V was shortened by 0 bases and J by 4 bases, with 9 bases between the two germline ends. This CDR3 has 13 amino acids. CDR1 DFQATT and CDR2 SNEGSKA come from the germline V gene (reference sequence). CDR3 coding DNA: TGCAGTGCTAGAGAAGCAGTTTCCTATGGCTACACCTTC. It yields the protein CSAREAVSYGYTF.

The table lists this clonotype with many counts. The chain carries TRBV7-2 and TRBJ2-5; tentatively, D is TRBD1 or TRBD2 (5 bases each). Trimming left V 2 bases short and J 1 base short, with 8 bases between. Germline assignment: CDR1 SGHTA and CDR2 FQGNSA. This CDR3 has 14 residues. The CDR3 nucleotides read TGTGCCAGCAGCTTATCGGGGCCCCAAGAGACCCAGTACTTC. Protein: CASSLSGPQETQYF.

This clonotype was detected only a few times. The rearrangement uses TRBV12-3 or TRBV12-4 and TRBJ2-1, with 8 bases lining up with TRBD2. This CDR3 region has 15 residues. V trimming: 5 bases; J trimming: 5 bases; junction bases outside the gene matches: 8. This CDR3 reads CASSRAGVRNNEQFF. CDR3 bases: TGTGCCAGCAGTCGAGCGGGAGTGAGGAACAATGAGCAGTTCTTC.

The V call is TRBV27, the J call TRBJ1-1, with D unresolved. The CDR3 spans 14 residues. Trimming cost V 0 bases and J 4 bases, with 9 bases left between them. Germline CDR1 is MNHEY and CDR2 is SMNVEV (reference sequence). CDR3 sequence reads: CASSLSSGFTEAFF. The CDR3 DNA is TGTGCCAGCAGTTTATCTTCCGGGTTCACTGAAGCTTTCTTT.

The chain is built from TRBV3-1 and TRBJ2-5; D may match TRBD1 or TRBD2 (5 bases each). The germline V gene encodes CDR1 LGHDT and CDR2 YNNKEL (reference sequence). V shed 0 bases and J shed 5 bases, with 10 bases lying between them. The CDR3 extends over 14 amino acids. In DNA, the CDR3 is TGTGCCAGCAGCCAAGATCGGGGCAGCGAGACCCAGTACTTC. Its translation is CASSQDRGSETQYF.

Written as DNA, the CDR3 is TGCGCCAGCAGTGAGGGGGGGGCTTGGAGCAATCAGCCCCAGCATTTT. Residues: CASSEGGAWSNQPQHF. V is TRBV10-1 and J is TRBJ1-5, with a tentative D call TRBD1 (6 bases). CDR3 length: 16 amino acids. The V and J ends lost 2 bases and 1 base respectively, with 12 bases between them. The V gene's germline CDR1 is WNHNN and CDR2 SYGVQD (reference sequence).